These T cell receptor beta chains were read from a single sample in a study of T cells in Graves' hyperthyroidism and ophthalmopathy. TCRdb fed the multiplex PCR reads into MiXCR, producing one record per CDR3 protein. Here the sample spans about 640,000 distinct CDR3 sequences, just under 45% being singletons. The source material was peripheral blood or thyroid tissue (not recorded which). The source is an adult man with Graves' disease, either hyperthyroidism or ophthalmopathy (not recorded which). CDR3s include the opening cysteine and the closing phenylalanine or tryptophan. Each record gives: D gene, clone size, V gene, J gene, CDR3 DNA, CDR3 protein. A D gene is named only where the DNA matches it firmly. The size of a clone is reported for some rows only, either as once, few or many, or as a class for expanded clones.

TRBD1	many	TRBV10-3	TRBJ2-5	TGTGCCATCAGTAAGCCGGGACAGGAAGAGACCCAGTACTTC	CAISKPGQEETQYF
NA	NA	TRBV24-1	TRBJ1-4	TGTGCTAGATCGGGGGGCGCCGGAAAACTGTTTTTT	CARSGGAGKLFF
NA	few	TRBV14	TRBJ1-2	TGTGCCAGCAGCCAAGATTTCAGCCCGATCTATGGCTACACCTTC	CASSQDFSPIYGYTF
NA	NA	TRBV29-1	TRBJ1-2	TGCAGCGTTGAAGAGGTCAGGGGACCTTATGGCTACACCTTC	CSVEEVRGPYGYTF
NA	NA	TRBV2	TRBJ1-5	TGTGCCTGGAGGGGGGGGAGCAATCAGCCCCAGCATTTT	CAWRGGSNQPQHF
NA	few	TRBV12-3/TRBV12-4	TRBJ1-2	TGTGCCAGTTGTTGTGGCTACACCTTC	CASCCGYTF
NA	NA	TRBV6-5	TRBJ2-7	TGTGCCAGCAGTTACGCCGCAGGGGACGAGCAGTACTTC	CASSYAAGDEQYF
NA	few	TRBV20-1	TRBJ1-1	TGCAGTGCTAGCCCAGGGTCCGGCACTGAAGCTTTCTTT	CSASPGSGTEAFF
NA	few	TRBV7-9	TRBJ1-1	TGTGCCAGCAGCTTATCTGAGGCCCCAGATACTGAAGCTTTCTTT	CASSLSEAPDTEAFF
NA	few	TRBV6-5	TRBJ1-1	TGTGCCAGCGGGGGTCAAAACACTGAAGCTTTCTTT	CASGGQNTEAFF
TRBD1	many	TRBV7-9	TRBJ1-1	TGTGCCAGCAGCTTTCACCCGGGACAGGGGAACACTGAAGCTTTCTTT	CASSFHPGQGNTEAFF
NA	NA	TRBV2	TRBJ1-6	TGTGCCAGCAGTTACGCAGGGGATTCACCCCTCCACTTT	CASSYAGDSPLHF
TRBD1	NA	TRBV29-1	TRBJ1-4	TGCAGCGTTCATGAACAGGGGAAAGAAAAACTGTTTTTT	CSVHEQGKEKLFF
NA	NA	TRBV7-9	TRBJ2-5	TGTGCCAGCAGCTTGGACCGATACGGGGAAGAGACCCAGTACTTC	CASSLDRYGEETQYF
NA	many	TRBV5-1	TRBJ2-7	TGCGCCAGCAGCTTGGCCCTCGGCGGTAGCGCCGAGCAGTACTTC	CASSLALGGSAEQYF
NA	many	TRBV2	TRBJ1-2	TGTGCCAGCAGTGACCGAAAAGGGTTCTATGGCTACACCTTC	CASSDRKGFYGYTF
NA	NA	TRBV7-6	TRBJ2-6	TGTGCCAGCAGCTTAGACGTCATGACTTTC	CASSLDVMTF